One TCR beta chain is described in this entry. There is no known antigen for this receptor. Base-call qualities are not available, and no considerably larger clone is one nucleotide away. The donors were 40 or so Caucasian individuals from Russia, aged roughly 6 to 100 years, who were systemically healthy. Around 10 milliliters of peripheral blood were drawn from each donor into EDTA-treated Vacutainer tubes. PBMCs were isolated by Ficoll-Paque density-gradient centrifugation, with at least 6 million obtained per sample. Trizol reagent was used to extract total RNA from PBMCs, with at least 6 micrograms per sample. The percentages of naive CD45RAhigh/CD27high T cells were determined by flow cytometry on a PBMC aliquot from every donor. This record comes from a study of blood T cells in healthy people across ages (dated by TCRdb to between 2014 and 2017). Looking at the study overall: In model experiments, template switching captured roughly one uniquely barcoded TCR beta cDNA molecule for every two T cells. Two additional independent replicas of 1 million unique cDNA reads from the same blood draw were analyzed for two donors (one aged 18 to 30 and one aged 80 or older). Using deep sequencing normalized with unique cDNA molecular identifiers, the study measured how TCR beta repertoire diversity changes with age. Donors were grouped into four age groups: young (average approximately 16 years), middle-aged (39), aged (approximately 67) and long-lived (roughly 80). Overall results and qualifications from the work: The CMV infection status of donors was not known, potentially confounding age-related changes in expanded clonotypes. As age increased, observed TCR beta diversity per million T cells dropped in a roughly linear way, and a significant reduction was already evident by age 40. Estimates of total diversity based on one million sequenced T cells were considered lower bounds and underestimates. Bulk unsorted PBMC profiling prevented conclusive comparison of naive and antigen-experienced compartments. Observed TCR beta diversity correlated strongly with the percentage of naive T cells measured by flow cytometry. Compared with the aged group, the long-lived group had more naive CD4+ T cells, fewer expanded clones and increased TCR diversity, a pattern suggesting age selection.

Library preparation used 5' RACE. Sequencer: Illumina HiSeq 2500. A second PCR of about 6 to 11 cycles was run with a J-beta primer mix and a sample-barcoded 5' primer. A template-switch 5' adaptor carrying 12 random nucleotides introduced a unique molecular identifier onto each TCR beta cDNA molecule. Each sample yielded at least 2.5 million CDR3-containing paired-end reads. The Mint cDNA synthesis kit, primed by a TRBC-specific oligonucleotide, was used to synthesize first-strand cDNA from all RNA. After uracil-DNA glycosylase treatment, a first 18-cycle PCR used universal primers M1SS and BC2_uni_R on all cDNA. On the authors' methods: Normalization of each sample was performed by random selection of 1 million high-quality reads, each carrying a distinct molecular identifier. Instead of being binned into consensus sequences, reads that shared molecular identifiers were thrown out. CDR3 identification, clonotype clustering and error correction used MiTCR with a Q25 quality threshold and the strictest error-elimination algorithm. A nonparametric unseen species model with Euler transformation was used to estimate a lower bound on total TCR beta diversity. TCRdb took the public reads, trimmed them with fastp at Q25, ran MiXCR for clone calling and kept in-frame beta chains. Under each unique CDR3 protein, matching rows form one entry showing the most common genes and DNA. V and J calls and clone size were set by TCRdb, not the authors. Counted in this sample were over 750,000 distinct CDR3 sequences; roughly 25% of them appeared once. More than 7.5% of the sample goes to the ten largest clones.

V was cut back by 6 bases and J by 0 bases, leaving a gap of 8 bases between them. In the germline V gene, CDR1 corresponds to LGHNT and CDR2 to FRNRAP. Taken from cysteine to phenylalanine, the CDR3 has 14 residues. CDR3 DNA only is kept here, 42 bases in frame from base 1. These records were also assigned to another study, of T cells of mothers and their children. As that second paper reports: Donors were nine systemically healthy Caucasian individuals: three mothers and their six children. cDNA synthesis consumed the entire amount of extracted RNA, loaded at approximately 1.5 ug RNA in each 15 ul reaction. Sample barcodes and 2-4 random nucleotides were added via the M1S primer in the second PCR. Over 9 million TCR beta CDR3 reads came from each mother, compared with roughly 2.8 million reads from each child. TCR recombination output is similarly shaped by thymic selection in related and unrelated pairs, with a minor effect exerted by inherited differences. Related mother-child pairs always showed normalized repertoire overlap that was slightly higher than in unrelated mother-child pairs, though the difference was never significant. No persistent microchimeric T cell clones were found, with a detection sensitivity of roughly 92 clones per million clonotypes. The study used deep NGS to compare TCR beta repertoires of mothers and children, seeking features distinguishing related mother-child pairs from unrelated individuals. On average, the children were around 11 +/- 4 years old, while the mothers were around 42 +/- 4 years old. After adapter ligation was performed with NEBNext reagents, the libraries were sequenced on an Illumina HiSeq 2000 with 100+100 nt paired-end reads. To prevent cross-contamination, the mother and child libraries were prepared a month apart and were sequenced in separate runs. For each donor, between about 450,000 and 2,300,000 distinct TCR beta clonotypes were identified. Naive TCR beta clonotypes were estimated from low-frequency clonotypes matched to each donor's FACS-determined naive share, without sorting.

This receptor was obtained from a boy younger than 18 in good health. The sample taken for sequencing was blood. In this chain, TRBV12-5 is recombined with TRBJ1-4; the D gene is not confidently resolved. The CDR3 is CASGLIPTNEKLFF. The nucleotide sequence is given as TGTGCTAGTGGCCTGATCCCAACTAATGAAAAACTGTTTTTT. Supplemented by the reference TRBV12-5 and TRBJ1-4 proteins around the CDR3, the complete variable domain is DARVTQTPRHKVTEMGQEVTMRCQPILGHNTVFWYRQTMMQGLELLAYFRNRAPLDDSGMPKDRFSAEMPDATLATLKIQPSEPRDSAVYFCASGLIPTNEKLFFGSGTQLSVL.